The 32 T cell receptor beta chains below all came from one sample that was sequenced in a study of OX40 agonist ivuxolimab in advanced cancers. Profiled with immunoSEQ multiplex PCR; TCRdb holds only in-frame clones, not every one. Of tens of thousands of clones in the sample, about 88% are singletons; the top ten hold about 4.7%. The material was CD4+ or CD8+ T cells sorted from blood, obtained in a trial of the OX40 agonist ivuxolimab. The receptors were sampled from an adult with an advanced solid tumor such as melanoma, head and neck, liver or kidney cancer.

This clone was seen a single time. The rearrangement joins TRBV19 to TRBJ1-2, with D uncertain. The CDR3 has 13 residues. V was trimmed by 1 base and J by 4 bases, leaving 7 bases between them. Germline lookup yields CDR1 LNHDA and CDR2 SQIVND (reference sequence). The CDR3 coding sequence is TGTGCCAGTAGTATAGTGCGTCCCTATGGCTACACCTTC. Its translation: CASSIVRPYGYTF.

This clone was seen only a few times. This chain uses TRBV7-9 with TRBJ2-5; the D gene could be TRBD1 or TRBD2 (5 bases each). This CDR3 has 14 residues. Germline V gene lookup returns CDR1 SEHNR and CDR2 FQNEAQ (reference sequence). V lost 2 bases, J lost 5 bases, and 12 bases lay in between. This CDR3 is CASSLQSGSETQYF. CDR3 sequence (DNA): TGTGCCAGCAGCTTACAGTCAGGGAGTGAGACCCAGTACTTC.

CDR3 nucleotides: TGTGCCAGCAGCTTCCGGGGCTGGTCCCCCACAGATACGCAGTATTTT. Its protein product is CASSFRGWSPTDTQYF. This chain connects TRBV5-4 to TRBJ2-3; D is possibly TRBD1 or TRBD2 (5 bases each). The V and J ends lost 2 bases and 2 bases respectively, with 15 bases between them. There are 16 residues in the CDR3. Per the germline V gene, CDR1 is SGHNT and CDR2 is YYREEE (reference sequence). Together with reference TRBV5-4 and TRBJ2-3, the CDR3 gives the full variable domain: ETGVTQSPTHLIKTRGQQVTLRCSSQSGHNTVSWYQQALGQGPQFIFQYYREEENGRGNFPPRFSGLQFPNYSSELNVNALELDDSALYLCASSFRGWSPTDTQYFGPGTRLTVL.

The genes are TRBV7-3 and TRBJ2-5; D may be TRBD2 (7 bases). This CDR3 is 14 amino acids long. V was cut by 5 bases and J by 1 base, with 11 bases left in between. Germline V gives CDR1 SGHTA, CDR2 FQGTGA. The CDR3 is CASSLRGAQETQYF. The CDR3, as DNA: TGTGCCAGCAGCCTTCGGGGGGCCCAAGAGACCCAGTACTTC.

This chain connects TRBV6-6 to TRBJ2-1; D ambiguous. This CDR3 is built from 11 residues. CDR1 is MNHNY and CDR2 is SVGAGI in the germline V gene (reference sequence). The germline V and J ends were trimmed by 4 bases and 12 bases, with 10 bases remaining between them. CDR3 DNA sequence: TGTGCCAGCAGTTCAGCCCCGGCGCAGTTCTTC. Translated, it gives CASSSAPAQFF.

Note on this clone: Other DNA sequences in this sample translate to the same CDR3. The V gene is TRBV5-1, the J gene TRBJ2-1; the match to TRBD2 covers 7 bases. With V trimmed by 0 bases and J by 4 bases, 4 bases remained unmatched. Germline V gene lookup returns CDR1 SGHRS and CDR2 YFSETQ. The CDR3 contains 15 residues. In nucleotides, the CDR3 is TGCGCCAGCAGCTTGGGCTCTAGCGGATACAATGAGCAGTTCTTC. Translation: CASSLGSSGYNEQFF.

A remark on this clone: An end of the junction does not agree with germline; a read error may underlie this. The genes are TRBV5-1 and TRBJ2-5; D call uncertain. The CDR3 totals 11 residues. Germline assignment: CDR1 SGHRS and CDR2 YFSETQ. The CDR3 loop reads CASRLGETQYF. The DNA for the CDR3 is TGCGCCAGCCGCTTGGGGGAGACCCAGTACTTC.

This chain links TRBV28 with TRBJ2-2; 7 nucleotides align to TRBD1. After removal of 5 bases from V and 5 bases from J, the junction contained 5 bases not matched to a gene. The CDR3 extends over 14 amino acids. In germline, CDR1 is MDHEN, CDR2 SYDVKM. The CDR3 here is CASSPGTATGELFF. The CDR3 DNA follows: TGTGCCAGCAGTCCCGGGACAGCTACCGGGGAGCTGTTTTTT.

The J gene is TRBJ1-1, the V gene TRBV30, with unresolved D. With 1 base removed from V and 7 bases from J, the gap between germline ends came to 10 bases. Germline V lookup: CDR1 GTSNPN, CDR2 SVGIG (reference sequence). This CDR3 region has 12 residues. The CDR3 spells CAWSGGWDEAFF. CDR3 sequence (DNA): TGTGCCTGGAGTGGGGGTTGGGATGAAGCTTTCTTT.

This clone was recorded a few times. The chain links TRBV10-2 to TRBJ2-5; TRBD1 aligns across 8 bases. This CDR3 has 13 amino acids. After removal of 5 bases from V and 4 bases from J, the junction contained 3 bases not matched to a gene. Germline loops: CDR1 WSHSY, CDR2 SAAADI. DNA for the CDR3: TGCGCCAGCAGTCCAGGGGGCGGAGAGACCCAGTACTTC. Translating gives CASSPGGGETQYF.

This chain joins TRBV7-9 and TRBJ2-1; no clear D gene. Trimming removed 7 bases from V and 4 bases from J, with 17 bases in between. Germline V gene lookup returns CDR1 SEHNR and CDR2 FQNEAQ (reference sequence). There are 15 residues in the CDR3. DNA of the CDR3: TGTGCCAGCACCACTGTCGGTCTTGTTTACAATGAGCAGTTCTTC. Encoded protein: CASTTVGLVYNEQFF. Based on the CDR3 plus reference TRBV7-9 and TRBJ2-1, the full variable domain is DTGVSQNPRHKITKRGQNVTFRCDPISEHNRLYWYRQTLGQGPEFLTYFQNEAQLEKSRLLSDRFSAERPKGSFSTLEIQRTEQGDSAMYLCASTTVGLVYNEQFFGPGTRLTVL.

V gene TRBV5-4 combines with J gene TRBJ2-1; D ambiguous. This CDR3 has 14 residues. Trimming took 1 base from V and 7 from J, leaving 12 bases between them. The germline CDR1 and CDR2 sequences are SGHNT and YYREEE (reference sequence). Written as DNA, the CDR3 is TGTGCCAGCAGCTTGTTGTCGGATTTTAATGAGCAGTTCTTC. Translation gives CASSLLSDFNEQFF.

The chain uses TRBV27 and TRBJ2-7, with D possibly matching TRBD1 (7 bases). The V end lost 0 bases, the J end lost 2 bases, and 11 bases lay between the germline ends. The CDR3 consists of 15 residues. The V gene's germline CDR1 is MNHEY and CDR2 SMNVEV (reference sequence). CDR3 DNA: TGTGCCAGCAGTTTATCGACAGGGAGGACCTACGAGCAGTACTTC. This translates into CASSLSTGRTYEQYF.

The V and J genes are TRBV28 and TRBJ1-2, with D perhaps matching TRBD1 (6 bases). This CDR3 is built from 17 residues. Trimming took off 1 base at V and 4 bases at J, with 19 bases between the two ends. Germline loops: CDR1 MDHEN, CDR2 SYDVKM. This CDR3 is CASSLSAGVTSSYGYTF. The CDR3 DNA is TGTGCCAGCAGTTTATCGGCAGGGGTAACTTCTAGCTATGGCTACACCTTC.

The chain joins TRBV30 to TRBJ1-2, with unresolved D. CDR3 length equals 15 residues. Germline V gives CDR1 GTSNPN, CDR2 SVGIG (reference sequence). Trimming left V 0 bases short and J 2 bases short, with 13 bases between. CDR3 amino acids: CAWSVPSTRNYGYTF. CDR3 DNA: TGTGCCTGGAGTGTACCCAGTACAAGGAACTATGGCTACACCTTC.

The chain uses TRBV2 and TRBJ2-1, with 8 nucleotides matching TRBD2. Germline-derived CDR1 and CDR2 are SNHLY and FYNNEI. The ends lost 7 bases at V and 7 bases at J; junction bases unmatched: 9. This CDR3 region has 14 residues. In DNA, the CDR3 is TGTGCCAGCAAGAGCCGGGGGGGTTCGAATGAGCAGTTCTTC. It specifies CASKSRGGSNEQFF.

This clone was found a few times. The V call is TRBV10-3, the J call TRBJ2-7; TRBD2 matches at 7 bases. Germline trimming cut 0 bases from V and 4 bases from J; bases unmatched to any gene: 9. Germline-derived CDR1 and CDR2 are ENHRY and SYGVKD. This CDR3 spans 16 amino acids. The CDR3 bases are TGTGCCATCAGTGAGTCAGGGGCGGGGGATCATTACGAGCAGTACTTC. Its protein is CAISESGAGDHYEQYF.

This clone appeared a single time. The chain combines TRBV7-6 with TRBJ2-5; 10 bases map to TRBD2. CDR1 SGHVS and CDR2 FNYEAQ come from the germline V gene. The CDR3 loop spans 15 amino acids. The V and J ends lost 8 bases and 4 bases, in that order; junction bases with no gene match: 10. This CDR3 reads CASCTLAGVSETQYF. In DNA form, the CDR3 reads TGTGCCAGCTGCACCCTAGCGGGAGTTTCAGAGACCCAGTACTTC.

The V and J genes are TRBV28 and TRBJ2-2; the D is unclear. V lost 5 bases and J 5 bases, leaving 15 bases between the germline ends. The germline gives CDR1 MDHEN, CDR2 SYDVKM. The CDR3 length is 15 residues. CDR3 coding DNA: TGTGCCAGCAGTCTCCGATGGGGTCGGACCGGGGAGCTGTTTTTT. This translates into CASSLRWGRTGELFF. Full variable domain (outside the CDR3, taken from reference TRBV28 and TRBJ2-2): DVKVTQSSRYLVKRTGEKVFLECVQDMDHENMFWYRQDPGLGLRLIYFSYDVKMKEKGDIPEGYSVSREKKERFSLILESASTNQTSMYLCASSLRWGRTGELFFGEGSRLTVL.

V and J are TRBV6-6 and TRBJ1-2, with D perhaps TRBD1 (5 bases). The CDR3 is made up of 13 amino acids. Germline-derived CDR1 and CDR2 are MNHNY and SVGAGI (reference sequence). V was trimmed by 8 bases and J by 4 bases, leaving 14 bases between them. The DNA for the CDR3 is TGTGCCAGCCGATCGGGACTCCTCTATGGCTACACCTTC. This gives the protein CASRSGLLYGYTF.

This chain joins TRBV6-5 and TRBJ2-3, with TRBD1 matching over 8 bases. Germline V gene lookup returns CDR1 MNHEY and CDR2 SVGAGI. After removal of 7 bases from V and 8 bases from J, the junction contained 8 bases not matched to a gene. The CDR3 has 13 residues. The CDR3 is CASKRQGAGTQYF. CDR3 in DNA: TGTGCCAGCAAGAGGCAGGGGGCCGGTACGCAGTATTTT.

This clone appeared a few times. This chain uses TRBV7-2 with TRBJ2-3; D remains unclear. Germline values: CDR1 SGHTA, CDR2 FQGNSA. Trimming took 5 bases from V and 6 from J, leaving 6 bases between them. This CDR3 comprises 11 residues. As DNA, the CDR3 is TGTGCCAGCAGCATCCGGGATACGCAGTATTTT. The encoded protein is CASSIRDTQYF. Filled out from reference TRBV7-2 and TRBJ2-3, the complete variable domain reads GAGVSQSPSNKVTEKGKDVELRCDPISGHTALYWYRQSLGQGLEFLIYFQGNSAPDKSGLPSDRFSAERTGGSVSTLTIQRTQQEDSAVYLCASSIRDTQYFGPGTRLTVL.

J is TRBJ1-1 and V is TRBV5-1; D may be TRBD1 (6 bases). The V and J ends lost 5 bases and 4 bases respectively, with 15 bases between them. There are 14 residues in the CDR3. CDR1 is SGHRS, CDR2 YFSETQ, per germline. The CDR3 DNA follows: TGCGCCAGCAGACAGGGAATGGAGGCCACTGAAGCTTTCTTT. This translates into CASRQGMEATEAFF.

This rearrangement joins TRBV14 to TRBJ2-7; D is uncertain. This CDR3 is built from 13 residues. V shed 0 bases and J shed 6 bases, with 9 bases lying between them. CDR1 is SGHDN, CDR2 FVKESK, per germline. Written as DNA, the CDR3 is TGTGCCAGCAGCCAAGATGGTTACGGCGAGCAGTACTTC. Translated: CASSQDGYGEQYF.

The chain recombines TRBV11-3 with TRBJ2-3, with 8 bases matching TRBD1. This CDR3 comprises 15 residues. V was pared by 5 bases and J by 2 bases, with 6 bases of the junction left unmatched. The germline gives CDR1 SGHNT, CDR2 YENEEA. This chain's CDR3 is CASSPGTGDTDTQYF. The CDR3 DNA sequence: TGTGCCAGCAGCCCGGGGACAGGAGACACAGATACGCAGTATTTT.

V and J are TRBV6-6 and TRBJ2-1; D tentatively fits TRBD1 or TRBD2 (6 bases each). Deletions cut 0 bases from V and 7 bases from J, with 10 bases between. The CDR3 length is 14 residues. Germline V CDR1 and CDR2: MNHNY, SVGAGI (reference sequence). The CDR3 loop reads CASSYSGGGNEQFF. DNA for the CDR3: TGTGCCAGCAGTTACTCAGGGGGAGGAAATGAGCAGTTCTTC.

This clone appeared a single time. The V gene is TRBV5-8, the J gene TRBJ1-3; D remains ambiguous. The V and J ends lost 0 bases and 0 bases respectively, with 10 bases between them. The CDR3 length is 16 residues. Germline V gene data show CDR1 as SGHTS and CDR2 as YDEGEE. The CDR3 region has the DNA TGTGCCAGCAGCTTGGGAGATCCTCTCTCTGGAAACACCATATATTTT. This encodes CASSLGDPLSGNTIYF.

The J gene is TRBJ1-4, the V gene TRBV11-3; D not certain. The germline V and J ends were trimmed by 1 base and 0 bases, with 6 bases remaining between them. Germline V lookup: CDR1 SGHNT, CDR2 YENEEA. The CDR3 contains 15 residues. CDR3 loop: CASSLAAATNEKLFF. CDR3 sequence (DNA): TGTGCCAGCAGCTTAGCGGCCGCAACTAATGAAAAACTGTTTTTT.

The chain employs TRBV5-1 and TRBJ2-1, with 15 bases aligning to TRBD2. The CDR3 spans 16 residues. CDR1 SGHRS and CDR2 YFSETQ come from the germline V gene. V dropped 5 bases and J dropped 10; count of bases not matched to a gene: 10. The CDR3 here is CASRPGTSGRTKEQFF. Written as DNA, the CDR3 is TGCGCCAGCAGGCCCGGGACTAGCGGGAGGACCAAGGAGCAGTTCTTC.

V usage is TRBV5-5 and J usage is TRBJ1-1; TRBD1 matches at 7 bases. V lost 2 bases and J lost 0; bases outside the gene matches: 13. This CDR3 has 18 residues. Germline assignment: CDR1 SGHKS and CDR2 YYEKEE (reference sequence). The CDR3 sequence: CASSLLRDSLFMNTEAFF. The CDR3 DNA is TGTGCCAGCAGCTTACTAAGGGACAGCCTGTTCATGAACACTGAAGCTTTCTTT.

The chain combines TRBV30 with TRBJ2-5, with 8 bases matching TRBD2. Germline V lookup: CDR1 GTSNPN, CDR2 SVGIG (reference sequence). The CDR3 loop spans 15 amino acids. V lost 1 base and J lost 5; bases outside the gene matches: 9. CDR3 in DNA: TGTGCCTGGAGTGATCCGGGACTAGGGGTGGAGACCCAGTACTTC. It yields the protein CAWSDPGLGVETQYF.

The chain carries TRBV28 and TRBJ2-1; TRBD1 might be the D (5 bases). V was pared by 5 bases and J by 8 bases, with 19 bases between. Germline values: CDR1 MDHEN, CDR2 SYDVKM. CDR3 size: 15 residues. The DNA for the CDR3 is TGTGCCAGCAGTGTAACAATCGACAGTACCGATGAGCAGTTCTTC. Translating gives CASSVTIDSTDEQFF.